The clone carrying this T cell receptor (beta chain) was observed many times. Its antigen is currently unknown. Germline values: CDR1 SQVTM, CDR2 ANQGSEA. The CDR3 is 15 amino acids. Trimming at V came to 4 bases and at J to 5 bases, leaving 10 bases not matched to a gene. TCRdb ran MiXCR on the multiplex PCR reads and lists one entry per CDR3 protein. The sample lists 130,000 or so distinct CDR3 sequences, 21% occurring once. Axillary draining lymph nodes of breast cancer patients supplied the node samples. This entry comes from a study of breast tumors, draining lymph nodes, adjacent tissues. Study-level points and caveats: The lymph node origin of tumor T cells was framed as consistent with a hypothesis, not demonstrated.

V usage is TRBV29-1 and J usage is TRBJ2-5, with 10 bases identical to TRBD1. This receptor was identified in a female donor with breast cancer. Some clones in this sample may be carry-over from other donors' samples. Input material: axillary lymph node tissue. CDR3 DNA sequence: TGCAGCGTTGGTCGACAGGGGGCGCCCCGGGAGACCCAGTACTTC. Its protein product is CSVGRQGAPRETQYF.